The T cell receptor beta chain under discussion was sequenced for a study of cytomegalovirus exposure and HLA in healthy donors. Study-wide results and caveats: Presence/absence analyses supposed approximately even sequencing depth among donors. Owing to their indistinguishability, certain V segments, notably TRBV6-2 and TRBV6-3, were excluded.

A note on this clone: The antigen is not known.

All the people who gave samples were healthy bone marrow donors. From germline, CDR1 is SGDLS and CDR2 YYNGEE. CDR3 length: 17 residues. Trimming cost V 3 bases and J 0 bases, with 17 bases left between them. A multiplex PCR was run with 60 Vbeta primers and 13 Jbeta primers. Profiling relied on immunoSEQ multiplex PCR, and the TCRdb table lists in-frame clones only, not all of them. The profile covers about 190,000 clones, with around 81% appearing a single time and around 2% taken by the ten largest. This chain uses TRBV9 with TRBJ2-3; perhaps TRBD2 as D (6 bases). Sequenced: PBMCs. This TCR was sampled from a woman aged 18-35 years in good health and CMV-seropositive. This CDR3 reads CASSERILAISTDTQYF. As DNA, the CDR3 is TGTGCCAGCAGCGAGAGGATACTAGCCATTAGCACAGATACGCAGTATTTT. The whole variable domain, remainder taken from reference TRBV9 and TRBJ2-3, is DSGVTQTPKHLITATGQRVTLRCSPRSGDLSVYWYQQSLDQGLQFLIQYYNGEERAKGNILERFSAQQFPDLHSELNLSSLELGDSALYFCASSERILAISTDTQYFGPGTRLTVL.